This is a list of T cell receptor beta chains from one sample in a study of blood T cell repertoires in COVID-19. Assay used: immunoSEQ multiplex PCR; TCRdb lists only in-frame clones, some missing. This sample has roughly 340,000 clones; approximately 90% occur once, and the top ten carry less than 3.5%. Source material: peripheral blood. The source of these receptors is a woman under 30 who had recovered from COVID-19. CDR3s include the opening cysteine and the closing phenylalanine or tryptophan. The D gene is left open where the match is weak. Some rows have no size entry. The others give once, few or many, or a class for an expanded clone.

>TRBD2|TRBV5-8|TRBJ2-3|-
TGTGCCAGCAGCTCGGGACTAGCGGGAGCAGATACGCAGTATTTT
CASSSGLAGADTQYF
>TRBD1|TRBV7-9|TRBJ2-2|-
TGTGCCAGCAGCCCAGGACAGGTTGGGACCGGGGAGCTGTTTTTT
CASSPGQVGTGELFF
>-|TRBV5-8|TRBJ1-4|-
TGTGCCAGCAGCTCCGGTCGGAAGGGGCGAGGTGAAAAACTGTTTTTT
CASSSGRKGRGEKLFF
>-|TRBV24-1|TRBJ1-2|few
TGTGCCACCAGTGATAGGGGGAACTATGGCTACACCTTC
CATSDRGNYGYTF
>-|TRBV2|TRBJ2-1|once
TGTGCCAGCAGCCTCTACAATGAGCAGTTCTTC
CASSLYNEQFF
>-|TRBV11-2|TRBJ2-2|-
TGTGCCAGCAGACGAAACCTAGTTACGAACACCGGGGAGCTGTTTTTT
CASRRNLVTNTGELFF
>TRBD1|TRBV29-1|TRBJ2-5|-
TGCAGCGTTGGTCCGGGACAGGGCTACCAAGAGACCCAGTACTTC
CSVGPGQGYQETQYF
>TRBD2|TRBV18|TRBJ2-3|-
TGTGCCAGCTCACCATTGCGTCCTAGCGGGCCAACCCCCACAGATACGCAGTATTTT
CASSPLRPSGPTPTDTQYF
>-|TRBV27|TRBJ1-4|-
TGTGCCAGCAGTCTAATATTGACAGGACATAATGAAAAACTGTTTTTT
CASSLILTGHNEKLFF
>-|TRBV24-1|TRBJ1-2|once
TGTGCCACCAGTGATTTAGGGCAGGGATACGGCTACACCTTC
CATSDLGQGYGYTF
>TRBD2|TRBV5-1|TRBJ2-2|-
TGCGCCAGCAGCTCCGGGGAAGGGAGGATAGCGGGACCCGCCAAAACGAACACCGGGGAGCTGTTTTTT
CASSSGEGRIAGPAKTNTGELFF
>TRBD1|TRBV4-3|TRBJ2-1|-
TGCGCCAGCAGCCAATCAGGGGGACGTGAGCAGTTCTTC
CASSQSGGREQFF
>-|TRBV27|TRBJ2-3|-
TGTGCCAGCAGTTTTCTCAACGGGAGAAGCACAGATACGCAGTATTTT
CASSFLNGRSTDTQYF
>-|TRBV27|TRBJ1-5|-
TGTGCCAGCAGTCCCTACAGACACAACAATCAGCCCCAGCATTTT
CASSPYRHNNQPQHF
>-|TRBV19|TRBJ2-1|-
TGTGCCAGTTGTAGCTATGCGGGACTTAATGAGCAGTTCTTC
CASCSYAGLNEQFF
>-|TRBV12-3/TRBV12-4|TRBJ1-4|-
TGTGCCAGCTTGGCAGTAACTAATGAAAAACTGTTTTTT
CASLAVTNEKLFF
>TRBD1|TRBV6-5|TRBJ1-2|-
TGTGCCAGCAGTCCGGAACCGGGACAGGGACGTGGCTACACCTTC
CASSPEPGQGRGYTF
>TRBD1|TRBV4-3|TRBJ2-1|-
TGCGCCAGCAGCCAAGAACGACAGGGGTGGCATGAGCAGTTCTTC
CASSQERQGWHEQFF
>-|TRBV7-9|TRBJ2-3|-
TGTGCCAGCAGCTCCACTAGCCAAGCGCAGTATTTT
CASSSTSQAQYF
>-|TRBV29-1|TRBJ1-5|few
TGCAGCGTTGCCGAGGGCTGGCTTGGCAATCAGCCCCAGCATTTT
CSVAEGWLGNQPQHF
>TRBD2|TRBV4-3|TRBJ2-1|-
TGCGCCAGCAGCCAAGGACTAGCGGACTACAATGAGCAGTTCTTC
CASSQGLADYNEQFF
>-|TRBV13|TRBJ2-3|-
TGTGCCAGCAGCTTAGGGGGAGAGGGGCAGTATTTT
CASSLGGEGQYF
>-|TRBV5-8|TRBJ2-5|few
TGTGCCAGCAGCCTCCGGTTGGGGCCAGAGACCCAGTACTTC
CASSLRLGPETQYF
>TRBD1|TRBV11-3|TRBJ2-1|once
TGTGCCAGTCAGAGGGGGCGTAGTGGTGTTGAGCAGTTCTTC
CASQRGRSGVEQFF
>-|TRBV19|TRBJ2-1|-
TGTGCCAGTAGTATAGGACAATACAATGAGCAGTTCTTC
CASSIGQYNEQFF
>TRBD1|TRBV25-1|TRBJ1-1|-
TGTGCCAGCAGTTCGGACAGGGCGTACACTGAAGCTTTCTTT
CASSSDRAYTEAFF
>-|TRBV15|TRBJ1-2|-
TGTGCCACCAGCAGAGATTTCCTTGGGGGCGGCTACACCTTC
CATSRDFLGGGYTF
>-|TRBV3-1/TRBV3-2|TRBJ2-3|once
TGTGCCAGCAGCCCCCCGCTGGCGAGCGCGCTTAGCACAGATACGCAGTATTTT
CASSPPLASALSTDTQYF
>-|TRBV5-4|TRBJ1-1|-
TGTGCCAGCAGCTTGGCAGGGCAGAACACTGAAGCTTTCTTT
CASSLAGQNTEAFF
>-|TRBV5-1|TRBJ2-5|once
TGCGCCAGCAGCTTGCCGGTTGGGGGGGAGACCCAGTACTTC
CASSLPVGGETQYF
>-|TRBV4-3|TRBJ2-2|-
TGCGCCAGCAGCCAAGATGCCGCACTTAACACCGGGGAGCTGTTTTTT
CASSQDAALNTGELFF
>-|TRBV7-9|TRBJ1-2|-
TGTGCCAGCAGCTCCCTCGGTGGGGGAGGCTATGGCTACACCTTC
CASSSLGGGGYGYTF
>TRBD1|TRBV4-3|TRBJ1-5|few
TGCGCCAGCAGCCAAGTTGCGACAAGGGGGCCTCAGCCCCAGCATTTT
CASSQVATRGPQPQHF
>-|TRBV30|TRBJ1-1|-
TGTGCCCGCCGACATCTATCGGATGAAGCTTTCTTT
CARRHLSDEAFF
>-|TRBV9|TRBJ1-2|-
TGTGCCAGCAGCGGAACACAGGGAGGGGTGCGTGGCTACACCTTC
CASSGTQGGVRGYTF
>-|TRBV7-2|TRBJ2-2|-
TGTGCCAGCAGCTTGCGGTACACCGGGGAGCTGTTTTTT
CASSLRYTGELFF
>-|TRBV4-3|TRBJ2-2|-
TGCGCCAGCAGCCAAGCCATTGGACAGTCTTTCTCCGGGGAGCTGTTTTTT
CASSQAIGQSFSGELFF
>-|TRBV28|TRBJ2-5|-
TGTGCCAGCAGTCGAGTCAGGGCCGGGGAGACCCAGTACTTC
CASSRVRAGETQYF
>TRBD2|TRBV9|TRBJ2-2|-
TGTGCCAGCAGCGTAGAGCCTAGCGGGAGTGACACCGGGGAGCTGTTTTTT
CASSVEPSGSDTGELFF
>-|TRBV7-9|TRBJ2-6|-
TGTGCCAGCAGCTTCACTCCCAGGGGCCCCAGCTCTGGGGCCAACGTCCTGACTTTC
CASSFTPRGPSSGANVLTF